One sample yielded the 30 T cell receptor beta chains listed below, sequenced in a study of glioma-infiltrating T cells after dendritic cell vaccination. Assay: immunoSEQ multiplex PCR; the TCRdb copy retains only in-frame clones and omits some. Here the sample spans around 62,000 clones, roughly 80% being singletons. The specimen was blood, collected before dendritic cell vaccination. The receptor set was obtained from a human donor with glioblastoma.

The chain has TRBV25-1 and TRBJ1-2; the D gene is possibly TRBD1 (5 bases). The germline V gene encodes CDR1 MGHDK and CDR2 SYGVNS. CDR3 size: 13 residues. Trimming shortened V by 5 bases and J by 6 bases, and 13 bases separated the two germline ends. In DNA, the CDR3 is TGTGCCAGCAGTCCGGCAGGGCCGCATGGCTACACCTTC. This translates into CASSPAGPHGYTF.

The gene calls are TRBV18 and TRBJ2-7, with a tentative D call TRBD2 (6 bases). Trimming removed 6 bases at V and 7 bases at J, with 16 bases between. The CDR3 is 13 amino acids. Germline V gene data show CDR1 as KGHSH and CDR2 as LQKENI. CDR3: CASSRGAPQEQYF. The DNA for the CDR3 is TGTGCCAGCTCGCGCGGGGCGCCCCAGGAGCAGTACTTC.

This clone was recorded once. The CDR3 is CASSLFVLGRLFF. In DNA, the CDR3 is TGTGCCAGCAGCTTGTTCGTCCTCGGTCGGCTGTTTTTT. The rearrangement uses TRBV5-4 and TRBJ2-2, with D uncertain. The CDR3 is 13 residues long. Per germline, CDR1 SGHNT and CDR2 YYREEE (reference sequence). V dropped 1 base and J dropped 13 bases, with 14 bases sitting between them.

The chain couples TRBV28 to TRBJ1-6; 7 bases are a match to TRBD1. V trimming: 6 bases; J trimming: 5 bases; junction bases outside the gene matches: 7. From germline, CDR1 is MDHEN and CDR2 SYDVKM. This CDR3 is 15 amino acids long. The CDR3 spells CASSARQGNNSPLHF. The CDR3, as DNA: TGTGCCAGCAGCGCCCGACAGGGTAATAATTCACCCCTCCACTTT.

This clone is a singleton in its sample. This chain uses TRBV14 with TRBJ2-7, with a tentative D call TRBD2 (6 bases). V lost 4 bases, J lost 0 bases, and 13 bases lay in between. There are 15 residues in the CDR3. Germline V CDR1 and CDR2: SGHDN, FVKESK. CDR3 coding DNA: TGTGCCAGCAGCCCCGCCCGCGGGGCCTCCTACGAGCAGTACTTC. This translates into CASSPARGASYEQYF.

The chain links TRBV5-1 to TRBJ2-3; 10 nucleotides line up with TRBD2. Trimming cost V 4 bases and J 2 bases; bases outside gene matches: 4. The CDR3 runs to 15 residues. CDR1 and CDR2 (germline): SGHRS, YFSETQ. This CDR3 reads CASSRLAGDTDTQYF. As DNA, the CDR3 is TGCGCCAGCAGCCGTCTAGCGGGGGACACAGATACGCAGTATTTT.

In this sample, this clone turned up once. The chain is built from TRBV5-1 and TRBJ1-2, with a tentative D call TRBD1 (5 bases). V was pared by 4 bases and J by 4 bases, with 14 bases between. The CDR3 sequence is 14 residues long. Germline V CDR1 and CDR2: SGHRS, YFSETQ. The CDR3 DNA reads as TGCGCCAGCAGCCCCGGGGGGTTCGTCTATGGCTACACCTTC. Encoded protein: CASSPGGFVYGYTF.

The chain links TRBV29-1 to TRBJ1-5; D unclear. V was shortened by 4 bases and J by 1 base, with 11 bases between the two germline ends. Germline V CDR1 and CDR2: SQVTM, ANQGSEA. CDR3 length equals 14 residues. CDR3 sequence reads: CSVASGISNQPQHF. Written as DNA, the CDR3 is TGCAGCGTTGCATCGGGGATAAGCAATCAGCCCCAGCATTTT.

This chain uses TRBV29-1 with TRBJ1-1; no reliable D call. This CDR3 is built from 13 residues. Germline V gene data show CDR1 as SQVTM and CDR2 as ANQGSEA. Trimming took 2 bases from V and 0 from J, leaving 7 bases between them. CDR3 in amino acids: CSVERFVNTEAFF. In DNA, the CDR3 is TGCAGCGTTGAACGGTTCGTGAACACTGAAGCTTTCTTT.

This chain connects TRBV28 to TRBJ2-5; 8 bases are a match to TRBD1. From germline, CDR1 is MDHEN and CDR2 SYDVKM. This CDR3 has 14 residues. Trimming cost V 8 bases and J 2 bases; bases outside gene matches: 7. In nucleotides, the CDR3 is TGTGCCAGCGCGGCAGGGGGCCGGCAAGAGACCCAGTACTTC. It is translated as CASAAGGRQETQYF.

Remarks on this clone: The junction departs from the called germline gene at one end, perhaps through a read error. Distinct nucleotide sequences in the sample also encode this CDR3. The rearrangement uses TRBV2 and TRBJ2-5; perhaps TRBD1 as D (6 bases). Germline V gives CDR1 SNHLY, CDR2 FYNNEI. This CDR3 spans 14 amino acids. CDR3 protein: CASASGTLQETQYF. The CDR3 bases are TGCGCCAGCGCCTCCGGGACACTTCAAGAGACCCAGTACTTC.

This chain uses TRBV28 with TRBJ1-1, with a possible D match to TRBD1 (6 bases). CDR1 and CDR2 (germline): MDHEN, SYDVKM. This CDR3 is built from 16 residues. Trimming took 5 bases from V and 0 from J, leaving 16 bases between them. CDR3 bases: TGTGCCAGCAGTCCGTCCGGGACAACTCTGAACACTGAAGCTTTCTTT. Protein sequence: CASSPSGTTLNTEAFF.

J is TRBJ2-3 and V is TRBV9, with TRBD2 matching 8 bases. This CDR3 contains 16 residues. Looked up from germline, CDR1 is SGDLS and CDR2 is YYNGEE. The V gene end was trimmed by 2 bases and the J gene end by 11 bases; junction bases not matched to a gene: 16. CDR3 loop: CASSVTWGDREGEQYF. The DNA of the CDR3 is TGTGCCAGCAGCGTTACGTGGGGGGACCGGGAGGGGGAGCAGTATTTT.

The V call is TRBV6-1, the J call TRBJ1-1, with 10 bases matching TRBD1. Looked up from germline, CDR1 is MNHNS and CDR2 is SASEGT. With 6 bases clipped from V and 5 bases from J, the junction kept 9 bases outside the gene matches. The CDR3 runs to 15 residues. This chain's CDR3 is CASRTYGQGGTEAFF. DNA of the CDR3: TGTGCCAGCAGGACCTACGGACAGGGGGGGACTGAAGCTTTCTTT.

This sequence joins TRBV19 and TRBJ1-4; weak D call: TRBD1 (5 bases). Germline V gives CDR1 LNHDA, CDR2 SQIVND (reference sequence). The CDR3 consists of 15 residues. V gave up 4 bases and J gave up 8 bases, with 17 bases separating them. CDR3 residues: CASSRAGTAGEKLFF. As DNA, the CDR3 is TGTGCCAGTAGTAGGGCCGGGACCGCGGGGGAAAAACTGTTTTTT.

V and J are TRBV5-8 and TRBJ2-2, with 10 bases identical to TRBD2. V dropped 5 bases and J dropped 9; count of bases not matched to a gene: 10. The CDR3 is 15 residues long. Germline CDR1 and CDR2: SGHTS and YDEGEE. CDR3 amino acids: CASSHTSGATWELFF. Written as DNA, the CDR3 is TGTGCCAGCAGTCATACTAGCGGGGCTACCTGGGAGCTGTTTTTT.

This chain links TRBV5-1 with TRBJ2-5, with unresolved D. This CDR3 comprises 14 residues. The V gene lost 0 bases and the J gene lost 0 bases, with 6 bases spanning the gap. Per germline, CDR1 SGHRS and CDR2 YFSETQ. CDR3 in DNA: TGCGCCAGCAGCTTGGCTACGAACCAAGAGACCCAGTACTTC. Protein product: CASSLATNQETQYF. Full variable domain (remainder filled in from reference TRBV5-1 and TRBJ2-5): KAGVTQTPRYLIKTRGQQVTLSCSPISGHRSVSWYQQTPGQGLQFLFEYFSETQRNKGNFPGRFSGRQFSNSRSEMNVSTLELGDSALYLCASSLATNQETQYFGPGTRLLVL.

This clone appeared a single time. The J gene is TRBJ1-1, the V gene TRBV13, with D possibly being TRBD1 (5 bases). Trimming shortened V by 2 bases and J by 1 base, and 11 bases separated the two germline ends. Per the germline V gene, CDR1 is PRHDT and CDR2 is FYEKMQ (reference sequence). The CDR3 totals 15 residues. The CDR3 sequence: CASSLTGHSNTEAFF. CDR3 nucleotides: TGTGCCAGCAGCTTAACTGGACACTCGAACACTGAAGCTTTCTTT.

The CDR3 region is CASTQGRWHTEAFF. The CDR3 DNA follows: TGTGCCAGCACCCAGGGGCGGTGGCACACTGAAGCTTTCTTT. This chain links TRBV6-5 with TRBJ1-1; D may be TRBD1 (6 bases). Trimming took off 7 bases at V and 3 bases at J, with 15 bases between the two ends. The CDR3 is 14 residues long. Germline CDR1 reads MNHEY; CDR2 reads SVGAGI.

The V gene is TRBV30, the J gene TRBJ1-6; a weak D match, TRBD1 (5 bases). CDR1 GTSNPN and CDR2 SVGIG come from the germline V gene (reference sequence). Trimming took off 5 bases at V and 14 bases at J, with 10 bases between the two ends. The CDR3 consists of 10 residues. CDR3 sequence: CAWEEGALHF. CDR3 bases: TGTGCCTGGGAAGAAGGGGCCCTCCACTTT.

This clone was seen just once. The chain recombines TRBV28 with TRBJ1-2; 8 nucleotides align to TRBD1. CDR3 length: 14 residues. V gave up 8 bases and J gave up 0 bases; unmatched junction bases: 5. CDR1 is MDHEN and CDR2 is SYDVKM in the germline V gene. The CDR3 sequence: CASLPGQANYGYTF. The CDR3 DNA sequence: TGTGCCAGCCTCCCGGGACAGGCTAACTATGGCTACACCTTC.

The chain recombines TRBV19 with TRBJ1-1; D call uncertain. CDR1 is LNHDA and CDR2 is SQIVND in the germline V gene (reference sequence). The CDR3 covers 13 residues. The ends were cut back, 6 bases at V and 1 base at J, with 9 bases in the middle. This chain's CDR3 is CASSQRENTEAFF. The CDR3 DNA reads TGTGCCAGTAGCCAACGCGAGAACACTGAAGCTTTCTTT.

Only a few counts were recorded for this clone. V and J are TRBV6-6 and TRBJ2-5; D uncertain. Between the trimmed V and J ends, which lost 8 bases and 1 base, there was a span of 8 bases. The CDR3 consists of 12 residues. In germline, CDR1 is MNHNY, CDR2 SVGAGI (reference sequence). The CDR3 protein is CASSSVQETQYF. The CDR3 DNA is TGTGCCAGCTCAAGCGTCCAAGAGACCCAGTACTTC.

The gene calls are TRBV28 and TRBJ1-1, with a weak D call TRBD1 (5 bases). Deletions cut 5 bases from V and 3 bases from J, with 10 bases between. Germline loops: CDR1 MDHEN, CDR2 SYDVKM. This CDR3 region has 13 residues. This CDR3 is CASSKDIDTEAFF. CDR3 DNA sequence: TGTGCCAGCAGTAAGGACATAGACACTGAAGCTTTCTTT.

The chain carries TRBV9 and TRBJ1-6; D might be TRBD1 (6 bases). CDR1 and CDR2 from the germline V gene are SGDLS and YYNGEE. The CDR3 loop spans 14 amino acids. Trimming removed 3 bases from V and 2 bases from J, with 6 bases in between. The CDR3 DNA follows: TGTGCCAGCAGCGGGACAGCCTATAATTCACCCCTCCACTTT. Translation gives CASSGTAYNSPLHF.

This chain uses TRBV18 with TRBJ2-1; 8 bases match TRBD1. This CDR3 is built from 16 residues. Germline CDR1 and CDR2: KGHSH and LQKENI. V dropped 0 bases and J dropped 7; count of bases not matched to a gene: 8. Here the CDR3 reads CASSPPMDRVLNEQFF. In nucleotides, the CDR3 is TGTGCCAGCTCACCACCTATGGACAGGGTGTTGAATGAGCAGTTCTTC.

The table lists this clone with a few counts. The genes are TRBV2 and TRBJ1-6; 7 bases agree with TRBD1. The CDR3 extends over 14 amino acids. The germline gives CDR1 SNHLY, CDR2 FYNNEI. Trimming cost V 7 bases and J 7 bases; bases outside gene matches: 7. The CDR3 region is CASTLGTVNSPLHF. CDR3 DNA: TGTGCCAGCACCCTTGGGACAGTCAATTCACCCCTCCACTTT.

The count of this clone is one. J is TRBJ1-2 and V is TRBV7-9; 7 bases line up with TRBD1. The V segment lost 5 bases and the J segment 8 bases; nucleotides outside the gene matches: 11. This CDR3 has 14 residues. CDR1 and CDR2 from the germline V gene are SEHNR and FQNEAQ (reference sequence). CDR3 protein: CASSPPTGERGYTF. For the CDR3, the DNA is TGTGCCAGCAGCCCGCCCACAGGGGAGAGAGGCTACACCTTC.

The chain uses TRBV18 and TRBJ1-1; 7 positions agree with TRBD1. The V segment lost 6 bases and the J segment 4 bases; nucleotides outside the gene matches: 5. This CDR3 has 13 amino acids. The germline gives CDR1 KGHSH, CDR2 LQKENI. CDR3: CASSQPGGTEAFF. The DNA of the CDR3 is TGTGCCAGCTCCCAACCAGGGGGCACTGAAGCTTTCTTT.

This clone has only one observation. The chain joins TRBV5-1 to TRBJ2-3; TRBD2 matches 8 bases. The germline gives CDR1 SGHRS, CDR2 YFSETQ. The CDR3 contains 17 residues. V shed 0 bases, J shed 3 bases, and the junction held 9 bases outside the gene matches. The DNA of the CDR3 is TGCGCCAGCAGCTTGGCCGGCGGGGGGCCGTGGACAGATACGCAGTATTTT. This gives the protein CASSLAGGGPWTDTQYF.